This T cell receptor (beta chain) originates from a study of cytomegalovirus exposure and HLA in healthy donors. This CDR3 region has 14 residues. The V gene lost 3 bases and the J gene lost 5 bases, with 13 bases spanning the gap. Germline-derived CDR1 and CDR2 are MNHEY and SVGAGI. Points on this clone: Its antigen remains unidentified.

Study results and caveats: It was reported in a later analysis that an Asian-associated ancestry cluster showed fewer N-insertions than the roughly 670-donor mean.

PCR employed 60 Vbeta and 13 Jbeta primers. Sequenced by immunoSEQ multiplex PCR; TCRdb stores in-frame clones only, minus some. The sample shows about 91,000 clones, 90% of them seen only once. The chain links TRBV6-5 to TRBJ2-5, with D perhaps TRBD1 (6 bases). Material: PBMCs. This sequence was found in a man between 18 and 35 years old in good health and CMV-seronegative. Written as DNA, the CDR3 is TGTGCCAGCAGTTATGACAGGCTTAGGGAGACCCAGTACTTC. Amino acids: CASSYDRLRETQYF.